This T cell receptor beta chain was retrieved from a study of early T cells in non-severe SARS-CoV-2 infection. TCRdb ran MiXCR on the 5' RACE reads and lists one entry per CDR3 protein. This sample has more than 80,000 distinct CDR3 sequences, with 16% found just once. The source material was whole blood. The TCR originated in an adult who was a healthcare worker with PCR-confirmed SARS-CoV-2 infection or an uninfected control (not recorded which).

CDR3 nucleotides: TGTGCCAGCAGGAGGGAAAACGAGCAGTACTTC. The encoded protein is CASRRENEQYF. V and J are TRBV6-1 and TRBJ2-7, with a weak D call TRBD2 (5 bases). The germline gives CDR1 MNHNS, CDR2 SASEGT. This CDR3 comprises 11 residues. V was trimmed by 6 bases and J by 5 bases, leaving 8 bases between them.